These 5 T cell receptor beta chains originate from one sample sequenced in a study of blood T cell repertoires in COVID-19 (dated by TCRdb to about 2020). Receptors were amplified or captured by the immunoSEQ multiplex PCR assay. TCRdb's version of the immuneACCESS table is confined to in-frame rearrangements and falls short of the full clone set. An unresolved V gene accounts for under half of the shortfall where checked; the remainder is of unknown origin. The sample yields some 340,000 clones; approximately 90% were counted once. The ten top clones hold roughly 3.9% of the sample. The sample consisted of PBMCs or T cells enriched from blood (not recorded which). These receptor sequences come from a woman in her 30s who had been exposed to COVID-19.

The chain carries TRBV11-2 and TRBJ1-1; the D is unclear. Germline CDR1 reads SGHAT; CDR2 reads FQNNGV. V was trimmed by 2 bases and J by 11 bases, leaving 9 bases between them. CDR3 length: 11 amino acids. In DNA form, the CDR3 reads TGTGCCAGCAGCTTACCTCTCCGGGCTTTCTTT. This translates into CASSLPLRAFF. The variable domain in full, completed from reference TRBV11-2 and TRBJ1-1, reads EAGVAQSPRYKIIEKRQSVAFWCNPISGHATLYWYQQILGQGPKLLIQFQNNGVVDDSQLPKDRFSAERLKGVDSTLKIQPAKLEDSAVYLCASSLPLRAFFGQGTRLTVV.

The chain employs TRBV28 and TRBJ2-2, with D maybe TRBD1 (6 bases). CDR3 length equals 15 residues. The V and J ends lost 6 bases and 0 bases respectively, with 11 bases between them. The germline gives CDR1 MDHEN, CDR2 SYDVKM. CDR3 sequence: CASSAQGPNTGELFF. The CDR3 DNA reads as TGTGCCAGCAGCGCACAGGGCCCGAACACCGGGGAGCTGTTTTTT.

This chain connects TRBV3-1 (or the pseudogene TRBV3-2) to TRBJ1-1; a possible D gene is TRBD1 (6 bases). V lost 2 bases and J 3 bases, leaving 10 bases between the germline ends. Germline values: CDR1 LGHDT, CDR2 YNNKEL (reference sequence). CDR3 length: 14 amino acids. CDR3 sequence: CASSQTGFDTEAFF. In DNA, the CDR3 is TGTGCCAGCAGCCAAACAGGGTTCGACACTGAAGCTTTCTTT.

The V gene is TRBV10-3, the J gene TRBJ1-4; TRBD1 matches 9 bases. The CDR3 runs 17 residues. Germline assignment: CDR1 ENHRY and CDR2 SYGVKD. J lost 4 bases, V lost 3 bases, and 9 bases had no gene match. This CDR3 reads CAISERDRDDGNEKLFF. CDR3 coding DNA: TGTGCCATCAGTGAACGGGACAGGGATGATGGTAATGAAAAACTGTTTTTT.

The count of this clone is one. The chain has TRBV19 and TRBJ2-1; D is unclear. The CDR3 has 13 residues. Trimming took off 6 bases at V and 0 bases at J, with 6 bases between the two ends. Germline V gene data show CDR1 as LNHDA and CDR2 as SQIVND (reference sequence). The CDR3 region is CASSPGSYNEQFF. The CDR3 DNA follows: TGTGCCAGTAGCCCGGGCTCCTACAATGAGCAGTTCTTC.